This TCR beta chain was sequenced in a study of T cells in Graves' hyperthyroidism and ophthalmopathy. Amplification yielded TCR beta CDR3 regions, with RNA transcripts as the source. In the first-round RT-PCR of the TCR CDR3, the HTBI primer set was used. TCRdb redid the calling of the multiplex PCR reads with MiXCR, one entry per CDR3 protein. The sample includes hundreds of thousands of distinct CDR3 sequences, around 16% seen only once; the top ten take just under 45%. The CDR3 sequence is 12 residues long. Trimming removed 4 bases from V and 6 bases from J, with 9 bases in between. The receptor was isolated from a man in his forties with Graves' hyperthyroidism. The V and J genes are TRBV12-3 or TRBV12-4 and TRBJ1-1; D might be TRBD1 (5 bases). Sequencing was done on a sample of blood. The CDR3 protein is CASSSPGPEAFF. The CDR3, as DNA: TGTGCCAGCAGTTCCCCAGGGCCTGAAGCTTTCTTT.